This is a list of T cell receptor beta chains from one sample in a study of cytomegalovirus exposure and HLA in healthy donors. The table came from immunoSEQ multiplex PCR; TCRdb's copy has only in-frame clones and leaves some out. Of about 130,000 clones in the sample, 75% to 80% were seen once. Source material: PBMCs. The source is a male donor in good health and CMV-seronegative. Each CDR3 is given with its conserved first and last residue. A D gene is named only where the DNA matches it firmly. Only some rows state a clone size, as once, few, many or a class for expanded clones.

size: few; D: TRBD1; J: TRBJ1-1; V: TRBV6-5; CDR3: CASSYDLTGTEAFF; DNA: TGTGCCAGCAGTTACGATTTGACAGGGACTGAAGCTTTCTTT
size: .; D: TRBD1; J: TRBJ2-5; V: TRBV5-5; CDR3: CASSRDRGQETQYF; DNA: TGTGCCAGCAGCCGGGACAGGGGTCAAGAGACCCAGTACTTC
size: .; D: .; J: TRBJ1-1; V: TRBV9; CDR3: CASSPQGIGDTEAFF; DNA: TGTGCCAGCAGCCCCCAGGGTATTGGGGACACTGAAGCTTTCTTT
size: .; D: .; J: TRBJ1-6; V: TRBV4-2; CDR3: CASSQEGSRNSPLHF; DNA: TGTGCCAGCAGCCAAGAGGGCAGTAGGAATTCACCCCTCCACTTT
size: .; D: TRBD1; J: TRBJ1-5; V: TRBV6-6; CDR3: CASSSNRGQNQPQHF; DNA: TGTGCCAGCAGTTCCAACAGGGGGCAAAATCAGCCCCAGCATTTT
size: few; D: .; J: TRBJ1-1; V: TRBV4-1; CDR3: CASSQGVGYTEAFF; DNA: TGCGCCAGCAGCCAAGGGGTCGGGTACACTGAAGCTTTCTTT
size: .; D: TRBD1; J: TRBJ1-1; V: TRBV7-9; CDR3: CASSLGAGGIMNTEAFF; DNA: TGTGCCAGCAGCTTAGGAGCAGGGGGAATTATGAACACTGAAGCTTTCTTT
size: once; D: TRBD2; J: TRBJ2-5; V: TRBV11-3; CDR3: CASRSAGGVETQYF; DNA: TGTGCCAGCAGATCTGCGGGGGGGGTCGAGACCCAGTACTTC
size: once; D: TRBD1; J: TRBJ2-4; V: TRBV13; CDR3: CASSPRTGAAKNIQYF; DNA: TGTGCCAGCAGCCCCCGGACAGGGGCAGCCAAAAACATTCAGTACTTC
size: .; D: TRBD1; J: TRBJ1-4; V: TRBV5-6; CDR3: CASSGDRVELFF; DNA: TGTGCCAGCAGCGGGGACAGGGTGGAACTGTTTTTT
size: .; D: .; J: TRBJ2-5; V: TRBV11-3; CDR3: CASSLAPGRGLETQYF; DNA: TGTGCCAGCAGCTTAGCCCCCGGCAGGGGTTTGGAGACCCAGTACTTC
size: .; D: .; J: TRBJ1-1; V: TRBV7-6; CDR3: CARGVTEAFF; DNA: TGTGCCAGGGGCGTCACTGAAGCTTTCTTT
size: .; D: .; J: TRBJ2-7; V: TRBV19; CDR3: CASSIVAGTYEQYF; DNA: TGTGCCAGTAGTATAGTGGCGGGGACCTACGAGCAGTACTTC
size: .; D: TRBD1; J: TRBJ1-4; V: TRBV5-4; CDR3: CASSPGDSHNEKLFF; DNA: TGTGCCAGCAGCCCGGGGGACAGCCATAATGAAAAACTGTTTTTT
size: few; D: TRBD2; J: TRBJ2-3; V: TRBV9; CDR3: CASSVGAGGLTDTQYF; DNA: TGTGCCAGCAGCGTAGGAGCGGGGGGCCTGACAGATACGCAGTATTTT
size: .; D: TRBD2; J: TRBJ2-5; V: TRBV30; CDR3: CAWSIAGGPQETQYF; DNA: TGTGCCTGGAGTATAGCGGGGGGCCCCCAAGAGACCCAGTACTTC
size: .; D: TRBD2; J: TRBJ2-7; V: TRBV30; CDR3: CAWSVAGASEQYF; DNA: TGTGCCTGGAGTGTAGCGGGGGCTTCCGAGCAGTACTTC